This T cell receptor (beta chain) was found in a study of blood T cells in healthy people across ages. Then a second PCR, running roughly 7 to 11 cycles, was carried out with a sample-barcoded 5' primer and a J-beta primer mix. TCRdb reprocessed the 5' RACE reads with MiXCR, giving one entry per CDR3 protein. The repertoire has hundreds of thousands of distinct CDR3 sequences, 45% to 70% of them found once; the top ten carry approximately 24%. From germline, CDR1 is LGHDT and CDR2 YNNKEL (reference sequence). The CDR3 sequence is 16 residues long. Sequencing input: blood. This sequence was found in a man aged 40-55 years in good health. This chain connects TRBV3-1 to TRBJ2-5; a weak D match, TRBD1 (6 bases). The DNA end lines up better with TRBJ2-7; the J call may be wrong. The CDR3 DNA is TGTGCCAGCAGCCAAGATGCAGGGGCCTTGACCTACGAGCAGTACTTC. This translates into CASSQDAGALTYEQYF.